This TCR beta chain was recorded in a study of control samples from healthy donors and cancer patients. The ends were cut back, 2 bases at V and 3 bases at J, with 13 bases in the middle. The CDR3 totals 15 residues. Germline lookup yields CDR1 SGHKS and CDR2 YYEKEE (reference sequence). Data came from immunoSEQ multiplex PCR; TCRdb stores just in-frame clones and leaves some out. Of 40,000 to 60,000 clones listed, approximately 83% are singletons. The sequenced material came from PBMCs. The gene calls are TRBV5-5 and TRBJ2-3, with no clear D. The clonotype originates from a woman aged 45 to 65 with lung cancer. The CDR3 region is CASSFDGRRTDTQYF. In DNA, the CDR3 is TGTGCCAGCAGCTTCGACGGCCGTAGGACAGATACGCAGTATTTT.